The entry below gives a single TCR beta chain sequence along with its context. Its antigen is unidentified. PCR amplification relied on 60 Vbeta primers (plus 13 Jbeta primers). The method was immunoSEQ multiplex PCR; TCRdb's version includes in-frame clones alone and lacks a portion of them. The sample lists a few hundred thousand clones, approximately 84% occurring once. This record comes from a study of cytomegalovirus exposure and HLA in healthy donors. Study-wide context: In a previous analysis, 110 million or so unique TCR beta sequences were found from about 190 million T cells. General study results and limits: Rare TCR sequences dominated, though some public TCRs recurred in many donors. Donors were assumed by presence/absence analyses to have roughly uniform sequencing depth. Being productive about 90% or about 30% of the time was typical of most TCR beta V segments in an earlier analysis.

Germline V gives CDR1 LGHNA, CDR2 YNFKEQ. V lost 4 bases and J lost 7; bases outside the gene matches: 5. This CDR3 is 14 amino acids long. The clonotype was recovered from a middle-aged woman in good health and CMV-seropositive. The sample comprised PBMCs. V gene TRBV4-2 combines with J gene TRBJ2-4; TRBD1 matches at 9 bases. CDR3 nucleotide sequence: TGTGCCAGCAGCCTTCACAGGGGGCGGAACATTCAGTACTTC. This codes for CASSLHRGRNIQYF.